This is a list of T cell receptor beta chains from one sample in a study of blood T cells in healthy people across ages. MiXCR was run by TCRdb on the 5' RACE reads, yielding one entry per CDR3 protein. The table shows about 640,000 distinct CDR3 sequences, with less than 35% occurring only once. Sequencing input: blood. These receptors were taken from a woman older than 75 in good health. The CDR3 runs from the conserved cysteine through the conserved F or W. D genes are given only for firm matches. Not all rows give a size; the values are once, few, many and, for expanded clones, a class.

V: TRBV9
J: TRBJ2-3
size: many
D: TRBD2
CDR3: CASRQGTNTDTQYF
DNA: TGTGCCAGCAGACAAGGGACTAACACAGATACGCAGTATTTT

V: TRBV7-2
J: TRBJ2-5
size: many
D: .
CDR3: CASKGQEVVETQYF
DNA: TGTGCCAGCAAGGGGCAGGAGGTGGTAGAAACCCAGTACTTC

V: TRBV4-1
J: TRBJ2-7
size: .
D: .
CDR3: CASSQDGRESYEQYF
DNA: TGCGCCAGCAGCCAAGATGGCAGGGAATCCTACGAGCAGTACTTC

V: TRBV4-3
J: TRBJ1-5
size: few
D: .
CDR3: CASSQDTGSSNQPQHF
DNA: TGCGCCAGCAGCCAAGATACGGGCAGTAGCAATCAGCCCCAGCATTTT

V: TRBV20-1
J: TRBJ2-5
size: .
D: .
CDR3: CSARGTSRIQETQYF
DNA: TGCAGTGCTAGAGGAACTAGCAGAATTCAAGAGACCCAGTACTTC

V: TRBV29-1
J: TRBJ2-7
size: many
D: TRBD1
CDR3: CSVHGTAWDYEQYF
DNA: TGCAGCGTTCATGGGACAGCCTGGGACTACGAGCAGTACTTC

V: TRBV6-1
J: TRBJ2-7
size: few
D: TRBD2
CDR3: CATSGVPEQYF
DNA: TGTGCCACTAGCGGGGTACCCGAGCAGTACTTC

V: TRBV27
J: TRBJ2-1
size: .
D: .
CDR3: CAGSLFIPSNGADYNEQFF
DNA: TGTGCCGGCAGTTTATTCATACCCAGCAATGGGGCAGACTACAATGAGCAGTTCTTC

V: TRBV12-3/TRBV12-4
J: TRBJ1-2
size: many
D: .
CDR3: CASSRTNYGYTF
DNA: TGTGCCAGCAGTCGTACCAACTATGGCTACACCTTC

V: TRBV7-3
J: TRBJ2-7
size: many
D: .
CDR3: CASSQPPWGEQYF
DNA: TGTGCCAGCAGCCAACCTCCCTGGGGGGAGCAGTACTTC

V: TRBV6-1
J: TRBJ1-5
size: .
D: .
CDR3: CASSEGGNDQSQHF
DNA: TGTGCCAGCAGTGAAGGAGGGAATGATCAGTCCCAGCATTTT

V: TRBV12-3/TRBV12-4
J: TRBJ2-1
size: many
D: TRBD2
CDR3: CASTPGGIYNEQFF
DNA: TGTGCCAGCACCCCGGGGGGGATTTACAATGAGCAGTTCTTC

V: TRBV12-3/TRBV12-4
J: TRBJ2-7
size: many
D: TRBD2
CDR3: CASSFRGGDEQYF
DNA: TGTGCCAGCAGTTTTCGCGGGGGGGACGAGCAGTACTTC

V: TRBV7-2
J: TRBJ2-7
size: .
D: .
CDR3: CASSSAGTPYEQYF
DNA: TGTGCCAGCAGCTCCGCCGGGACCCCCTACGAGCAGTACTTC

V: TRBV21-1
J: TRBJ1-5
size: few
D: .
CDR3: CASSKEVVWFSNQPQHF
DNA: TGTGCCAGCAGCAAAGAGGTGGTGTGGTTTAGCAATCAGCCCCAGCATTTT

V: TRBV27
J: TRBJ2-7
size: .
D: TRBD2
CDR3: CASSRSTSGPFGGEQYF
DNA: TGTGCCAGCAGTCGCTCGACTAGCGGGCCCTTCGGCGGTGAGCAGTACTTC

V: TRBV5-5
J: TRBJ2-5
size: few
D: .
CDR3: CASSPGLSDQYF
DNA: TGTGCCAGCAGCCCCGGACTATCGGACCAGTACTTC

V: TRBV20-1
J: TRBJ1-4
size: few
D: .
CDR3: CSATGTGRTTNEKLFF
DNA: TGCAGTGCAACCGGGACGGGCCGAACAACTAATGAAAAACTGTTTTTT

V: TRBV7-8
J: TRBJ1-4
size: .
D: .
CDR3: CASSLEAGTNEKLFF
DNA: TGTGCCAGCAGCTTAGAGGCAGGGACTAATGAAAAACTGTTTTTT

V: TRBV5-1
J: TRBJ1-2
size: many
D: .
CDR3: CASSLAINYGYTF
DNA: TGCGCCAGCAGCTTAGCTATTAACTATGGCTACACCTTC

V: TRBV6-1
J: TRBJ2-5
size: many
D: TRBD1
CDR3: CASKGAPSYQETQYF
DNA: TGTGCCAGCAAGGGGGCCCCTTCGTACCAAGAGACCCAGTACTTC

V: TRBV28
J: TRBJ2-7
size: many
D: .
CDR3: CASIQSGAPSYEQYF
DNA: TGTGCCAGCATCCAGTCGGGGGCTCCTTCCTACGAGCAGTACTTC

V: TRBV9
J: TRBJ2-5
size: many
D: TRBD1
CDR3: CASSVGTGLYSETQYF
DNA: TGTGCCAGCAGCGTCGGGACAGGGTTGTATTCAGAGACCCAGTACTTC

V: TRBV6-5
J: TRBJ1-1
size: .
D: .
CDR3: CASSYVGGAMNTEAFF
DNA: TGTGCCAGCAGTTACGTGGGGGGGGCTATGAACACTGAAGCTTTCTTT

V: TRBV5-1
J: TRBJ2-7
size: many
D: .
CDR3: CASSLAGRQGGAEQYF
DNA: TGCGCCAGCAGCTTGGCCGGAAGGCAGGGAGGCGCCGAGCAGTACTTC

V: TRBV7-2
J: TRBJ2-5
size: many
D: TRBD1
CDR3: CASSSGMDRGIEKTQYF
DNA: TGTGCCAGCAGCTCGGGGATGGACAGGGGAATTGAGAAGACCCAGTACTTC

V: TRBV27
J: TRBJ2-7
size: many
D: TRBD2
CDR3: CASSFAKTSGSSYEQYF
DNA: TGTGCCAGCAGTTTTGCTAAGACTAGCGGGAGCTCCTACGAGCAGTACTTC

V: TRBV10-3
J: TRBJ1-5
size: .
D: TRBD1
CDR3: CAISESGTEYDQPQHF
DNA: TGTGCCATCAGTGAGTCCGGGACAGAATATGATCAGCCCCAGCATTTT

V: TRBV7-2
J: TRBJ2-7
size: .
D: TRBD2
CDR3: CASSLNLAGGNEQYF
DNA: TGTGCCAGCAGCTTAAATTTAGCGGGGGGTAACGAGCAGTACTTC

V: TRBV6-6
J: TRBJ1-5
size: .
D: TRBD1
CDR3: CASSYSRDSQPQHF
DNA: TGTGCCAGCAGTTACTCGAGGGACAGTCAGCCCCAGCATTTT

V: TRBV5-1
J: TRBJ2-5
size: .
D: .
CDR3: CASREGTHLGGEQYF
DNA: TGCGCCAGCAGGGAAGGGACCCATCTCGGTGGTGAGCAGTACTTC

V: TRBV4-2
J: TRBJ2-1
size: many
D: .
CDR3: CASSQGSEPRVDNEQFF
DNA: TGTGCCAGCAGCCAAGGGTCAGAACCACGGGTCGACAATGAGCAGTTCTTC

V: TRBV5-6
J: TRBJ2-3
size: many
D: .
CDR3: CASSSHSEGLISVPDTQYF
DNA: TGTGCCAGCAGCTCTCACTCGGAGGGGCTAATATCCGTCCCAGATACGCAGTATTTT

V: TRBV5-1
J: TRBJ1-1
size: few
D: TRBD1
CDR3: CASSDHRGSVYTEAFF
DNA: TGCGCCAGCAGCGACCACAGGGGGTCAGTCTACACTGAAGCTTTCTTT

V: TRBV5-4
J: TRBJ1-2
size: many
D: .
CDR3: CASSLRVHGYTF
DNA: TGTGCCAGCAGCTTGCGTGTGCATGGCTACACCTTC

V: TRBV4-3
J: TRBJ1-2
size: .
D: TRBD1
CDR3: CASSQDRWDSRGLSYTF
DNA: TGCGCCAGCAGCCAAGACAGGTGGGACAGTAGGGGACTAAGCTACACCTTC

V: TRBV25-1
J: TRBJ1-5
size: .
D: TRBD1
CDR3: CASSGGTGNQPQHF
DNA: TGTGCCAGCAGTGGTGGGACAGGGAATCAGCCCCAGCATTTT

V: TRBV7-8
J: TRBJ1-3
size: .
D: TRBD1
CDR3: CASSAGTVSGNTIYF
DNA: TGTGCCAGCAGCGCCGGGACAGTCTCTGGAAACACCATATATTTT

V: TRBV9
J: TRBJ2-3
size: many
D: .
CDR3: CASSVTTLPADTQYF
DNA: TGTGCCAGCAGCGTGACTACCCTCCCGGCAGATACGCAGTATTTT

V: TRBV4-1
J: TRBJ2-7
size: many
D: .
CDR3: CASSQRDSYEQYF
DNA: TGCGCCAGCAGCCAACGGGACTCCTACGAGCAGTACTTC

V: TRBV4-1
J: TRBJ1-2
size: few
D: TRBD1
CDR3: CASRPRDSLNYGYTF
DNA: TGCGCCAGCAGGCCCCGGGACAGCCTGAACTATGGCTACACCTTC

V: TRBV12-3/TRBV12-4
J: TRBJ2-3
size: many
D: .
CDR3: CASSPWPLAPGSTDTQYF
DNA: TGTGCCAGCAGTCCTTGGCCCCTAGCGCCGGGGAGCACAGATACGCAGTATTTT

V: TRBV5-6
J: TRBJ1-1
size: few
D: .
CDR3: CASSWAGGEAFF
DNA: TGTGCCAGCAGCTGGGCCGGGGGGGAAGCTTTCTTT

V: TRBV20-1
J: TRBJ2-2
size: many
D: .
CDR3: CSAKGPTNTGELFF
DNA: TGCAGTGCTAAGGGACCAACGAACACCGGGGAGCTGTTTTTT

V: TRBV3-1
J: TRBJ1-1
size: few
D: .
CDR3: CASSRTGQSEAFF
DNA: TGTGCCAGCAGCCGAACAGGGCAATCTGAAGCTTTCTTT

V: TRBV20-1
J: TRBJ2-5
size: many
D: .
CDR3: CSARDGGPQETQYF
DNA: TGCAGTGCTAGAGATGGGGGGCCTCAAGAGACCCAGTACTTC

V: TRBV7-8
J: TRBJ2-1
size: .
D: .
CDR3: CASSLRQVSPRLGSNEQFF
DNA: TGTGCCAGCAGCTTAAGACAGGTGTCCCCCCGTTTAGGTAGCAATGAGCAGTTCTTC

V: TRBV7-2
J: TRBJ1-1
size: many
D: .
CDR3: CASSPVGAWTEAFF
DNA: TGTGCCAGCAGCCCGGTAGGGGCGTGGACTGAAGCTTTCTTT

V: TRBV19
J: TRBJ2-7
size: .
D: .
CDR3: CASSIGAGNSYEQYF
DNA: TGTGCCAGTAGTATCGGGGCGGGAAACTCCTACGAGCAGTACTTC

V: TRBV20-1
J: TRBJ2-1
size: many
D: .
CDR3: CSARKGDEQFF
DNA: TGCAGTGCTAGAAAGGGCGATGAGCAGTTCTTC

V: TRBV9
J: TRBJ1-2
size: .
D: .
CDR3: CASSGGPSTYGYTF
DNA: TGTGCCAGCAGCGGAGGCCCTTCCACCTATGGCTACACCTTC

V: TRBV28
J: TRBJ2-5
size: many
D: .
CDR3: CASRQTVQETQYF
DNA: TGTGCCAGCAGACAGACAGTCCAAGAGACCCAGTACTTC

V: TRBV5-1
J: TRBJ1-2
size: many
D: .
CDR3: CASSLEAGSRGYTF
DNA: TGCGCCAGCAGCTTGGAAGCAGGGTCTCGGGGCTACACCTTC